A selection of T cell receptor beta chains follows, all from one sample in a study of blood T cell repertoires in COVID-19. TCRdb keeps only in-frame clones here, not all; method: immunoSEQ multiplex PCR. The repertoire holds some 100,000 clones, with 85% to 90% as singletons. The sequenced sample was peripheral blood. The source of these receptors is a human donor with acute or convalescent COVID-19. The donor label of this sample is uncertain. Each CDR3 is given with its conserved first and last residue. The D gene is left open where the match is weak. Size is omitted from some rows. Given values are once, few, many or a class for expanded clones.

size	D	V	J	CDR3	DNA
NA	NA	TRBV15	TRBJ1-2	CATSRGPGSHYGYTF	TGTGCCACCAGCAGAGGGCCAGGGTCTCACTATGGCTACACCTTC
once	TRBD2	TRBV5-4	TRBJ2-2	CASSLGLASANGGTGELFF	TGTGCCAGCAGCTTGGGACTAGCTAGTGCTAATGGAGGTACCGGGGAGCTGTTTTTT
NA	NA	TRBV12-3/TRBV12-4	TRBJ1-2	CASRLQGTDGYTF	TGTGCCAGCAGGTTACAGGGAACGGATGGCTACACCTTC
once	NA	TRBV3-1/TRBV3-2	TRBJ2-5	CASSQEFYQRGRGGETQYF	TGTGCCAGCAGCCAAGAATTCTACCAGAGGGGCAGGGGTGGTGAGACCCAGTACTTC
NA	TRBD2	TRBV9	TRBJ2-3	CASTEFSGGAVDTQYF	TGTGCCAGCACCGAATTTAGCGGGGGGGCCGTAGATACGCAGTATTTT
NA	NA	TRBV6-1	TRBJ1-5	CASSEVAESSNQPQHF	TGTGCCAGCAGTGAAGTGGCAGAATCTAGCAATCAGCCCCAGCATTTT
NA	TRBD1	TRBV7-9	TRBJ2-1	CASSLGDRLEQFF	TGTGCCAGCAGCTTAGGGGACAGACTCGAGCAGTTCTTC
NA	NA	TRBV18	TRBJ1-1	CASWGPGNTEAFF	TGTGCCAGCTGGGGCCCCGGGAACACTGAAGCTTTCTTT
NA	NA	TRBV30	TRBJ1-2	CAWKGRINRPNYGYTF	TGTGCCTGGAAGGGTCGAATCAACAGGCCTAACTATGGCTACACCTTC
NA	NA	TRBV28	TRBJ2-1	CATTGQGGLNEQFF	TGTGCCACTACTGGCCAGGGGGGCCTCAATGAGCAGTTCTTC
NA	NA	TRBV2	TRBJ1-5	CASFGGAGSGNQPQHF	TGTGCCAGCTTTGGGGGGGCGGGATCGGGCAATCAGCCCCAGCATTTT
NA	TRBD1	TRBV18	TRBJ2-7	CASSDRVDNEQYF	TGTGCCAGCTCGGACAGGGTTGATAACGAGCAGTACTTC
NA	TRBD1	TRBV28	TRBJ1-6	CASSFMGTGNNSPLHF	TGTGCCAGCAGCTTCATGGGGACAGGGAATAATTCACCCCTCCACTTT
NA	NA	TRBV6-6	TRBJ1-2	CASSYPSYGYTF	TGTGCCAGCAGTTACCCCAGCTATGGCTACACCTTC
once	NA	TRBV28	TRBJ1-5	CASRAGETGQPQHF	TGTGCCAGCAGGGCAGGGGAAACGGGTCAGCCCCAGCATTTT
NA	TRBD1	TRBV5-1	TRBJ1-4	CASSHRGLEEKLFF	TGCGCCAGCAGCCACAGGGGGCTAGAAGAAAAACTGTTTTTT
NA	TRBD1	TRBV14	TRBJ2-2	CASSPTPGQTTGELFF	TGTGCCAGCAGCCCAACCCCGGGACAGACAACCGGGGAGCTGTTTTTT
NA	NA	TRBV7-6	TRBJ1-6	CASSSSSYENSPLHF	TGTGCCAGCAGCAGCTCCTCGTATGAGAATTCACCCCTCCACTTT
NA	TRBD1	TRBV25-1	TRBJ1-1	CASNKGQGVTEAFF	TGTGCCAGCAACAAGGGACAGGGGGTCACTGAAGCTTTCTTT
once	NA	TRBV7-9	TRBJ1-2	CASSLVGGYGYTF	TGTGCCAGCAGCTTAGTGGGGGGATATGGCTACACCTTC
NA	NA	TRBV5-6	TRBJ1-1	CASSSELTAEAFF	TGTGCCAGCAGCTCAGAATTGACAGCGGAAGCTTTCTTT
NA	TRBD1	TRBV10-3	TRBJ2-7	CAISSDRGGYEQYF	TGTGCCATCAGTTCGGACAGGGGGGGTTACGAGCAGTACTTC
NA	NA	TRBV28	TRBJ1-3	CASSKTASGNTIYF	TGTGCCAGCAGTAAGACAGCATCTGGAAACACCATATATTTT
NA	TRBD1	TRBV6-2/TRBV6-3	TRBJ1-5	CASSRDRVSPQHF	TGTGCCAGCAGTAGGGACAGGGTATCGCCCCAGCATTTT
NA	NA	TRBV12-3/TRBV12-4	TRBJ1-4	CASSLSDGRELFF	TGTGCCAGCAGTTTATCAGATGGGAGGGAACTGTTTTTT
NA	TRBD2	TRBV12-5	TRBJ2-1	CASGLVRGLAGSYNEQFF	TGTGCTAGTGGTTTGGTACGGGGCCTAGCGGGTTCCTACAATGAGCAGTTCTTC
NA	NA	TRBV18	TRBJ2-1	CASSPEDYWTNEQFF	TGTGCCAGCTCACCCGAAGACTACTGGACCAATGAGCAGTTCTTC
NA	TRBD1	TRBV19	TRBJ1-5	CASSPLDRVNQPQHF	TGTGCCAGTAGTCCCTTGGACAGGGTAAATCAGCCCCAGCATTTT
NA	TRBD2	TRBV6-5	TRBJ2-4	CASRAGGAKNIQYF	TGTGCCAGCAGAGCGGGGGGAGCCAAAAACATTCAGTACTTC
NA	TRBD2	TRBV6-5	TRBJ2-3	CASRRTSWSDTQYF	TGTGCCAGCAGGAGGACTAGTTGGTCGGATACGCAGTATTTT
NA	NA	TRBV14	TRBJ1-5	CASSQIAGQPQHF	TGTGCCAGCAGCCAAATAGCTGGGCAGCCCCAGCATTTT
NA	NA	TRBV5-1	TRBJ1-2	CASSSGSDPGYTF	TGCGCCAGCAGCTCCGGGTCCGATCCGGGCTACACCTTC
NA	TRBD2	TRBV3-1/TRBV3-2	TRBJ2-1	CASSQGEAGGYGEQFF	TGTGCCAGCAGCCAAGGTGAAGCGGGAGGGTATGGTGAGCAGTTCTTC
NA	NA	TRBV15	TRBJ2-7	CATSRDGGAYEQYF	TGTGCCACCAGCAGAGATGGGGGGGCGTACGAGCAGTACTTC
NA	TRBD1	TRBV9	TRBJ2-1	CASSETGGPSYNEQFF	TGTGCCAGCAGCGAGACAGGGGGCCCCTCCTACAATGAGCAGTTCTTC
NA	NA	TRBV28	TRBJ1-2	CASSLPPQGLSYGYTF	TGTGCCAGCAGTTTACCCCCGCAGGGCCTTAGCTATGGCTACACCTTC
NA	TRBD1	TRBV5-5	TRBJ1-6	CASSLDRGYSSPLHF	TGTGCCAGCAGCTTGGACAGGGGTTATAGTTCACCCCTCCACTTT
NA	TRBD1	TRBV24-1	TRBJ1-3	CATSDPRDRGNTIYF	TGTGCCACCAGTGATCCCCGGGACAGGGGTAACACCATATATTTT
NA	TRBD2	TRBV7-9	TRBJ2-1	CASSERLAGGLYNEQFF	TGTGCCAGCAGCGAACGATTAGCGGGGGGCTTATACAATGAGCAGTTCTTC
NA	NA	TRBV19	TRBJ1-1	CASSRLFRGLMNTEAFF	TGTGCCAGTAGTAGATTGTTCAGGGGCCTTATGAACACTGAAGCTTTCTTT
NA	NA	TRBV7-3	TRBJ1-2	CASSLTSTRDGYTF	TGTGCCAGCAGCTTAACGTCAACGAGGGATGGCTACACCTTC
NA	TRBD1	TRBV28	TRBJ2-2	CASSPGDSHNTGELFF	TGTGCCAGCAGTCCCGGGGACAGCCACAACACCGGGGAGCTGTTTTTT
NA	TRBD1	TRBV12-5	TRBJ2-1	CASGFRDSNEQFF	TGTGCTAGTGGTTTCCGGGACAGCAATGAGCAGTTCTTC
few	NA	TRBV7-6	TRBJ2-3	CASSLFRGQADTQYF	TGTGCCAGCAGCTTATTTAGGGGCCAGGCAGATACGCAGTATTTT
NA	NA	TRBV9	TRBJ2-1	CASSVAAHSVDEQFF	TGTGCCAGCAGCGTAGCGGCTCACAGTGTGGATGAGCAGTTCTTC
NA	TRBD1	TRBV5-1	TRBJ1-1	CASSLNRGLAEAFF	TGCGCCAGCAGCTTGAACAGGGGGCTGGCTGAAGCTTTCTTT
few	TRBD1	TRBV4-1	TRBJ1-3	CASSQEDRVGNTIYF	TGCGCCAGCAGCCAAGAGGACAGGGTTGGAAACACCATATATTTT
NA	NA	TRBV18	TRBJ1-5	CASSPLGTTNQPQHF	TGTGCCAGCTCACCACTCGGGACAACCAATCAGCCCCAGCATTTT
NA	NA	TRBV4-2	TRBJ1-6	CASSQEQAPNSPLHF	TGTGCCAGCAGCCAAGAACAGGCCCCTAATTCACCCCTCCACTTT
NA	TRBD1	TRBV4-2	TRBJ1-1	CASSPIAGGPTEAFF	TGTGCCAGCAGCCCGATCGCAGGGGGCCCCACTGAAGCTTTCTTT